This is a list of T cell receptor beta chains from one sample in a study of blood T cell repertoires in COVID-19. Clones were sequenced by immunoSEQ multiplex PCR, and TCRdb holds only the in-frame ones, with some missing. The profile shows approximately 170,000 clones, roughly 80% of them singletons. Material for sequencing was peripheral blood. The origin of the receptors is an elderly woman with COVID-19, enrolled during active disease. The conserved cysteine and the conserved F or W are not part of the CDR3 here. Fields, in order: clone size, V gene, J gene, CDR3 protein. The size field is filled for only some rows; it gives once, few, many or a size class.

-,TRBV25-1,TRBJ1-4,ASSESTANEKLF
-,TRBV7-3,TRBJ2-1,ASSPREAGQQF
-,TRBV28,TRBJ1-4,ASREPGRSNEKLF
-,TRBV5-5,TRBJ2-7,ASSLPLSGRAVHEQY
-,TRBV2,TRBJ1-6,ASSERGPGVIYNSPLH
-,TRBV2,TRBJ1-1,ASTGDLNTEAF
-,TRBV9,TRBJ1-4,ASSLPGQNEKLF
-,TRBV5-1,TRBJ2-3,ASSDLSGSTDTQY
once,TRBV6-5,TRBJ2-7,ASSYTGVSYEQY
-,TRBV6-2/TRBV6-3,TRBJ1-2,ASTPGGQGYT
-,TRBV6-2/TRBV6-3,TRBJ1-1,ASSWGRAEAF
once,TRBV3-1/TRBV3-2,TRBJ2-1,ASSQASGLYNEQF
-,TRBV15,TRBJ2-7,ATSRELGASYEQY
many,TRBV3-1/TRBV3-2,TRBJ2-7,ASSQAGWSSYEQY
-,TRBV30,TRBJ2-2,AWFYRLAGGSNTGELF
few,TRBV6-2/TRBV6-3,TRBJ2-5,ASSLLAISGVRETQY
-,TRBV19,TRBJ2-7,ASSMMGQGPYEQY
once,TRBV5-1,TRBJ2-2,ASSFLDTGELF
-,TRBV5-1,TRBJ2-2,ASSLTLQSGRGTGELF
-,TRBV5-1,TRBJ1-1,ASSFFSGVGGTEAF
-,TRBV18,TRBJ1-1,ASSLPGQGGSEAF
-,TRBV19,TRBJ1-6,ASSDGGTGYSPLH
many,TRBV6-2/TRBV6-3,TRBJ2-7,ASSRGSSYEQY